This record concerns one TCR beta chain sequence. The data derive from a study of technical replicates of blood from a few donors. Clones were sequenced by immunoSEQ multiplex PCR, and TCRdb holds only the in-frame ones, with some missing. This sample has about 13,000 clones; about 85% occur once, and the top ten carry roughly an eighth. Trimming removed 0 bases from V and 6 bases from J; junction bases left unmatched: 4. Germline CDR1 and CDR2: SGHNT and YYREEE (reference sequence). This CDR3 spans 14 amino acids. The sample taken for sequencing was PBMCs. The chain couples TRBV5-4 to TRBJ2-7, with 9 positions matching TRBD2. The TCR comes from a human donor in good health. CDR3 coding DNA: TGTGCCAGCAGCTTGGGACTAGCGGTGGGCGAGCAGTACTTC. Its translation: CASSLGLAVGEQYF.